The rows below give T cell receptor beta chains drawn from one sample of a study of identical twins. TCRdb reprocessed the 5' RACE reads via MiXCR and lists one record per CDR3 protein. This sample has around 230,000 distinct CDR3 sequences, with around 9.6% found just once. Sequenced: memory (CD45RO+) T cells sorted from blood. These receptor sequences come from a woman aged 18-35 years in good health. CDR3s include the opening cysteine and the closing phenylalanine or tryptophan. The D gene is left open where the match is weak. Not all rows give a size; the values are once, few, many and, for expanded clones, a class.

>TRBJ2-1|TRBV2|NA|NA
TGTGCCAGCACTATTAGCGGTTACAATGAGCAGTTCTTC
CASTISGYNEQFF
>TRBJ2-7|TRBV7-8|TRBD2|NA
TGTGCCAGCAGCTTAGAAGGGACTAGCTCCCACGAGCAGTACTTC
CASSLEGTSSHEQYF
>TRBJ2-5|TRBV6-2/TRBV6-3|NA|few
TGTGCCAGCAGTTACTCGGGCTCCGGAGAGACCCAGTACTTC
CASSYSGSGETQYF
>TRBJ2-3|TRBV20-1|TRBD2|NA
TGCAGTGCTAGAGATGCGACTAGCGGGGGGGCTCCAGATACGCAGTATTTT
CSARDATSGGAPDTQYF
>TRBJ2-5|TRBV3-1|NA|NA
TGTGCCAGCAGCCAGGCTAAAGACTACCAAGAGACCCAGTACTTC
CASSQAKDYQETQYF
>TRBJ2-1|TRBV6-1|TRBD2|few
TGTGCCAGCAGAAAACTAGCGGGGGGATTTTCCTACAATGAGCAGTTCTTC
CASRKLAGGFSYNEQFF
>TRBJ2-4|TRBV12-3/TRBV12-4|NA|few
TGTGCCAGCAGTTTAGCCATATTAGCCAAAAACATTCAGTACTTC
CASSLAILAKNIQYF
>TRBJ2-1|TRBV7-2|TRBD2|few
TGTGCCAGCAGTTTATCCCTCCTAGCGGGAGAATACGGTGAGCAGTTCTTC
CASSLSLLAGEYGEQFF
>TRBJ2-1|TRBV7-9|NA|many
TGTGCCAGCAGCTACAATAGCGGTCCCTACAATGAGCAGTTCTTC
CASSYNSGPYNEQFF
>TRBJ2-1|TRBV4-2|NA|many
TGTGCCAGCAGCCAAGATCAGATCAGAGAGCAGTTCTTC
CASSQDQIREQFF